Listed below are T cell receptor beta chains from one sample, sequenced in a study of CD8 T cells in Susac syndrome. One entry per CDR3 protein results from TCRdb running MiXCR on the immunoSEQ multiplex PCR reads. Here the sample spans approximately 190,000 distinct CDR3 sequences, about 93% being singletons. The sequenced sample consisted of CD4+ T cells from PBMCs. These TCRs come from a human donor in good health. Each CDR3 is given with its conserved first and last residue. The D gene is left open where the match is weak. Rows may omit the clone size; those that give it use once, few, many or a size class.

d_call j_call cdr3_length clone_size v_call cdr3_aa cdr3_nt
TRBD1 TRBJ1-2 14 NA TRBV6-5 CASSYLGQGHGYTF TGTGCCAGCAGTTACCTGGGACAGGGGCATGGCTACACCTTC
NA TRBJ1-1 15 NA TRBV19 CASSLRGALNTEAFF TGTGCCAGTAGTCTCCGGGGGGCGTTGAACACTGAAGCTTTCTTT
TRBD2 TRBJ2-1 17 NA TRBV7-2 CASSLGASGGRGHEQFF TGTGCCAGCAGCTTAGGAGCTAGCGGGGGAAGAGGACATGAGCAGTTCTTC
NA TRBJ2-2 11 NA TRBV29-1 CSTLRTGELFF TGCAGCACCCTGAGAACCGGGGAGCTGTTTTTT
NA TRBJ2-2 16 NA TRBV6-5 CASSYSKGPVGGELFF TGTGCCAGCAGTTACTCGAAGGGTCCTGTGGGCGGGGAGCTGTTTTTT
TRBD1 TRBJ1-2 15 NA TRBV12-3/TRBV12-4 CASSLGLGQGYGYTF TGTGCCAGCAGTTTAGGATTGGGACAGGGTTATGGCTACACCTTC
NA TRBJ1-4 14 once TRBV19 CASSWKRPNEKLFF TGTGCCAGTAGTTGGAAGCGTCCAAATGAAAAACTGTTTTTT
NA TRBJ2-7 12 NA TRBV30 CAWSEVSYEQYF TGTGCCTGGAGTGAGGTATCCTACGAGCAGTACTTC
TRBD1 TRBJ1-2 14 NA TRBV24-1 CATSEKGQLYGYTF TGTGCCACCAGTGAAAAGGGACAGCTCTATGGCTACACCTTC
TRBD1 TRBJ2-4 14 NA TRBV20-1 CSAIPRTGGNIQYF TGCAGTGCCATACCCCGGACAGGGGGGAACATTCAGTACTTC
TRBD2 TRBJ2-1 15 NA TRBV20-1 CSAQQAGPSYNEQFF TGCAGTGCCCAGCAAGCGGGGCCCTCCTACAATGAGCAGTTCTTC
NA TRBJ2-1 13 NA TRBV27 CASSSSGSNEQFF TGTGCCAGCAGTTCTTCCGGGAGCAATGAGCAGTTCTTC
NA TRBJ2-1 13 NA TRBV29-1 CSVPRGGENEQFF TGCAGCGTTCCTCGAGGGGGTGAGAATGAGCAGTTCTTC
TRBD1 TRBJ2-5 14 NA TRBV5-4 CASSLGGQLETQYF TGTGCCAGCAGCTTAGGGGGACAGTTAGAGACCCAGTACTTC
NA TRBJ2-2 14 NA TRBV10-3 CAISAGQGTGELFF TGTGCCATCAGTGCAGGGCAGGGCACCGGGGAGCTGTTTTTT
NA TRBJ1-3 14 few TRBV12-3/TRBV12-4 CASSLTGGGNTIYF TGTGCCAGCAGTTTGACCGGGGGAGGAAACACCATATATTTT
NA TRBJ2-1 14 NA TRBV12-3/TRBV12-4 CASTLGFTYNEQFF TGTGCCAGCACCTTGGGATTCACCTACAATGAGCAGTTCTTC
TRBD2 TRBJ2-2 14 NA TRBV7-3 CASSSGGATGELFF TGTGCCAGCAGCTCGGGGGGGGCCACCGGGGAGCTGTTTTTT
NA TRBJ2-7 17 NA TRBV6-5 CASSYSPYPGEAYEQYF TGTGCCAGCAGTTACTCGCCCTATCCAGGGGAGGCCTACGAGCAGTACTTC
NA TRBJ2-6 16 NA TRBV19 CASSIRQISGANVLTF TGTGCCAGTAGTATCCGGCAGATCTCTGGGGCCAACGTCCTGACTTTC
TRBD2 TRBJ2-2 17 NA TRBV7-3 CASSSNRAGVTTGELFF TGTGCCAGCAGCTCTAACCGAGCGGGGGTTACCACCGGGGAGCTGTTTTTT
TRBD2 TRBJ2-5 15 NA TRBV12-3/TRBV12-4 CASTSGGHQGQTQYF TGTGCCAGCACCTCGGGGGGGCATCAGGGGCAGACCCAGTACTTC
NA TRBJ1-4 15 NA TRBV28 CASSLREGWNEKLFF TGTGCCAGCAGTTTACGTGAAGGATGGAATGAAAAACTGTTTTTT
NA TRBJ1-3 12 NA TRBV19 CASWGSGNTIYF TGTGCCAGTTGGGGCTCTGGAAACACCATATATTTT
NA TRBJ2-5 11 NA TRBV7-9 CASSSFETQYF TGTGCCAGCAGCTCTTTTGAGACCCAGTACTTC
NA TRBJ1-5 14 NA TRBV2 CASSVDTLNQPQHF TGTGCCAGCAGTGTTGACACGTTAAATCAGCCCCAGCATTTT
NA TRBJ2-5 11 NA TRBV11-3 CASSKGETQYF TGTGCCAGCAGTAAGGGAGAGACCCAGTACTTC
NA TRBJ1-1 14 NA TRBV19 CATGDRIMNTEAFF TGTGCCACGGGAGACAGAATCATGAACACTGAAGCTTTCTTT
TRBD1 TRBJ1-4 13 NA TRBV29-1 CSAQPGQGEKLFF TGCAGCGCCCAGCCAGGACAGGGGGAAAAACTGTTTTTT
TRBD1 TRBJ1-6 17 NA TRBV6-2/TRBV6-3 CASRAGQAPQRGSPLHF TGTGCCAGCAGAGCGGGACAGGCGCCGCAGCGGGGTTCACCCCTCCACTTT
NA TRBJ2-2 16 NA TRBV5-1 CASSLAPGIGTGELFF TGCGCCAGCAGCTTGGCCCCGGGGATCGGCACCGGGGAGCTGTTTTTT
TRBD1 TRBJ2-5 14 NA TRBV25-1 CASRRTGPWETQYF TGTGCCAGCAGGAGGACAGGGCCGTGGGAGACCCAGTACTTC
NA TRBJ1-3 18 NA TRBV4-1 CASSQGGRGRSTGNTIYF TGCGCCAGCAGCCAAGGGGGGAGGGGACGAAGCACTGGAAACACCATATATTTT